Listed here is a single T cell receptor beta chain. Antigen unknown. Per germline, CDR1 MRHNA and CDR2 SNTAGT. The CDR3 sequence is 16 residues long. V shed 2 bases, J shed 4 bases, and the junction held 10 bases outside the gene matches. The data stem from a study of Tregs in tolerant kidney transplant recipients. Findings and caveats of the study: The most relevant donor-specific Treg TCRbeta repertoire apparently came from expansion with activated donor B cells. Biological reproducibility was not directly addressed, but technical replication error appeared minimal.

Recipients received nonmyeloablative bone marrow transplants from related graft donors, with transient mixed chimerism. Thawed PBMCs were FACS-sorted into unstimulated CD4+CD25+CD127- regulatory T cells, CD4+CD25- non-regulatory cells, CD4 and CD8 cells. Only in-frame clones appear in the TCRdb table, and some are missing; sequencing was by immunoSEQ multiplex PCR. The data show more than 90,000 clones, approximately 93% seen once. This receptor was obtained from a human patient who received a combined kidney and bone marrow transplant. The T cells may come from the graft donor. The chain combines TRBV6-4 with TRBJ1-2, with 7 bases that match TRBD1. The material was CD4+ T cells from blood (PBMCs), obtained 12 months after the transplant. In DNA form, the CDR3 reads TGTGCCAGCAGTGACACATTACAGGGGCCCCCCTATGGCTACACCTTC. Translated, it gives CASSDTLQGPPYGYTF.